This T cell receptor beta chain is from a study of Ad26.COV2.S vaccination and SARS-CoV-2 variants. The study, taken as a whole, reports: Vaccine recipients and placebo recipients showed similar non-spike TCR breadth.

On this clone itself: No antigen is known for it.

Clones were read by immunoSEQ multiplex PCR, and TCRdb kept only the in-frame ones, dropping some. The data contain over 400,000 clones, roughly 90% of them seen just once; the ten biggest clones take up 1.5% to 2%. Stated treatment: 19 received Ad26.COV2.S at low or high dose, single or two shots; roughly five received placebo; per-sample allocation not given. Material that was analyzed had been drawn on day 63 after the first vaccine or placebo injection. Looked up from germline, CDR1 is SGHRS and CDR2 is YFSETQ. The CDR3 covers 16 residues. J was trimmed by 4 bases and V by 4 bases; bases with no gene match: 8.

This material consisted of peripheral blood, taken in a trial of Ad26.COV2.S vaccine versus placebo. V is TRBV5-1 and J is TRBJ2-3; 11 nucleotides align to TRBD2. This clonotype originated in a person between 18 and 59 years old who received the Ad26.COV2.S COVID-19 vaccine or a placebo. The CDR3 DNA follows: TGCGCCAGCAGCGCCTTAGCGGGGGGGCGATCAGATACGCAGTATTTT. Protein product: CASSALAGGRSDTQYF.